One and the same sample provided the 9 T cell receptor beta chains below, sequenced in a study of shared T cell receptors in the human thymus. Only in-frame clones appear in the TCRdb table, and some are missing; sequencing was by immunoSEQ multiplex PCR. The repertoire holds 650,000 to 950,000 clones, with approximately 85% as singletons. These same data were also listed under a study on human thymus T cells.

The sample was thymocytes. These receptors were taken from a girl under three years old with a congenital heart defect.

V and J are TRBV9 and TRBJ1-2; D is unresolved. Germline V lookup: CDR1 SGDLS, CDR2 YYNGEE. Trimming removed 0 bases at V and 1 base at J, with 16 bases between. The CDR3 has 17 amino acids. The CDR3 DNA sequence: TGTGCCAGCAGCGTAGGCGTGACACCAAAAATTAACTATGGCTACACCTTC. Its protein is CASSVGVTPKINYGYTF.

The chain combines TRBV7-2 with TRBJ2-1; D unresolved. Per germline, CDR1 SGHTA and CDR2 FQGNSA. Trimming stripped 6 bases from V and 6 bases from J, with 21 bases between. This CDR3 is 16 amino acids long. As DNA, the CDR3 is TGTGCCAGCAGTCTCGATCCTCCCCACGGTGGCAATGAGCAGTTCTTC. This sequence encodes CASSLDPPHGGNEQFF.

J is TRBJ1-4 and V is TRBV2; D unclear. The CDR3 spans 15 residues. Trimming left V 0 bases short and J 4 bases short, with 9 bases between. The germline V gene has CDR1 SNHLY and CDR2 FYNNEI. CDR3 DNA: TGTGCCAGCAGTGAAGCCGTCCAGGTTAATGAAAAACTGTTTTTT. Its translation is CASSEAVQVNEKLFF. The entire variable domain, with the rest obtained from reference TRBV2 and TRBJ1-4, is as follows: EPEVTQTPSHQVTQMGQEVILRCVPISNHLYFYWYRQILGQKVEFLVSFYNNEISEKSEIFDDQFSVERPDGSNFTLKIRSTKLEDSAMYFCASSEAVQVNEKLFFGSGTQLSVL.

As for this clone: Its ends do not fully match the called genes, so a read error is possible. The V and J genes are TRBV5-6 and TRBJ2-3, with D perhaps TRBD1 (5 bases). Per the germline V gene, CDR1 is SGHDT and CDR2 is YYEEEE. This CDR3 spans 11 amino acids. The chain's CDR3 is CASSQGIRLDF. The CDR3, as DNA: TGTGCCAGCAGCCAGGGTATTCGGCTAGATTTT. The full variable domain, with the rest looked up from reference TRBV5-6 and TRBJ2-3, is DAGVTQSPTHLIKTRGQQVTLRCSPKSGHDTVSWYQQALGQGPQFIFQYYEEEERQRGNFPDRFSGHQFPNYSSELNVNALLLGDSALYLCASSQGIRLDFGPGTRLTVL.

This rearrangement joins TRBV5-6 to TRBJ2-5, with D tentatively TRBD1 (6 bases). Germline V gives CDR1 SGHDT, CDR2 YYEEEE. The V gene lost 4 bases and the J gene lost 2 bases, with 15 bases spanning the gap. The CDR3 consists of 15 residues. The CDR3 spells CASSPRGRAQETQYF. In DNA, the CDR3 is TGTGCCAGCAGCCCCAGGGGCAGGGCGCAAGAGACCCAGTACTTC. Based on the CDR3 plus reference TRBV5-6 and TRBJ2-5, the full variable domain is DAGVTQSPTHLIKTRGQQVTLRCSPKSGHDTVSWYQQALGQGPQFIFQYYEEEERQRGNFPDRFSGHQFPNYSSELNVNALLLGDSALYLCASSPRGRAQETQYFGPGTRLLVL.

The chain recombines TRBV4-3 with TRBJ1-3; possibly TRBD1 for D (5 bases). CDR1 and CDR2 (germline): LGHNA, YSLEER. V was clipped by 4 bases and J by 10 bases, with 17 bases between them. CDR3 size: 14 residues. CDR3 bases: TGCGCCAGCAGCCCCCGGGACTTTGCCTCAACCATATATTTT. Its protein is CASSPRDFASTIYF.

The CDR3 nucleotides are TGTGCCAGTAGTATCGTGGGCCGGACTGAAGCTAACTATGGCTACACCTTC. It translates to CASSIVGRTEANYGYTF. The V gene is TRBV19, the J gene TRBJ1-2; D is uncertain. The V and J ends lost 3 bases and 0 bases respectively, with 17 bases between them. From germline, CDR1 is LNHDA and CDR2 SQIVND (reference sequence). The CDR3 is made up of 17 amino acids.

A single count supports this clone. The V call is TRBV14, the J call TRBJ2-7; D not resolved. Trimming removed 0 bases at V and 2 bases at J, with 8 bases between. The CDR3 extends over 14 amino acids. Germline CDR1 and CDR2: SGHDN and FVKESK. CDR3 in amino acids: CASSQELSPYEQYF. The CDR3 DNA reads TGTGCCAGCAGCCAAGAACTAAGCCCCTACGAGCAGTACTTC. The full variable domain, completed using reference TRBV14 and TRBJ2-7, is EAGVTQFPSHSVIEKGQTVTLRCDPISGHDNLYWYRRVMGKEIKFLLHFVKESKQDESGMPNNRFLAERTGGTYSTLKVQPAELEDSGVYFCASSQELSPYEQYFGPGTRLTVT.

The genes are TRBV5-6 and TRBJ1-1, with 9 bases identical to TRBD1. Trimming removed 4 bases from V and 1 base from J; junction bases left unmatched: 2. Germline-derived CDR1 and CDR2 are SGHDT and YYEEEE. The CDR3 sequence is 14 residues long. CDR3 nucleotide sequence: TGTGCCAGCAGCATGGACAGGGGGAACACTGAAGCTTTCTTT. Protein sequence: CASSMDRGNTEAFF.